The 8 T cell receptor beta chains listed next were all sequenced from one sample in a study of blood T cell repertoires in COVID-19. TCRdb keeps only in-frame clones here, not all; method: immunoSEQ multiplex PCR. Of some 240,000 clones listed, about 86% are singletons. The sequenced sample was PBMCs or T cells enriched from blood (not recorded which). The receptors here all came from a man aged 30-40 years with acute COVID-19.

The rearrangement uses TRBV29-1 and TRBJ2-7; 9 positions match TRBD1. The V gene's germline CDR1 is SQVTM and CDR2 ANQGSEA. Unmatched junction bases numbered 7, after V lost 5 bases and J lost 5 bases. CDR3 length: 13 residues. Here the CDR3 reads CSVTGTGKHEQYV. In DNA, the CDR3 is TGCAGCGTTACCGGGACAGGGAAGCACGAGCAGTACGTC.

The chain employs TRBV6-4 and TRBJ2-3; D call uncertain. The germline V and J ends were trimmed by 5 bases and 3 bases, with 15 bases remaining between them. From germline, CDR1 is MRHNA and CDR2 SNTAGT. CDR3 length: 15 residues. The CDR3 here is CASSTRLGETDTQYF. CDR3 bases: TGTGCCAGCAGTACCCGTCTAGGAGAGACAGATACGCAGTATTTT.

CDR3 sequence: CASSRDSNTGELFF. CDR3 nucleotides: TGTGCCAGCAGCAGAGACTCGAACACCGGGGAGCTGTTTTTT. The chain employs TRBV7-2 and TRBJ2-2, with unresolved D. Germline CDR1 and CDR2: SGHTA and FQGNSA. V was cut by 5 bases and J by 0 bases, with 7 bases left in between. This CDR3 is 14 amino acids long.

This chain joins TRBV5-6 and TRBJ1-2; 12 bases are shared with TRBD1. The CDR3 is 16 amino acids. Germline lookup yields CDR1 SGHDT and CDR2 YYEEEE. Trimming at V came to 4 bases and at J to 8 bases, leaving 12 bases not matched to a gene. The chain's CDR3 is CASSLPGGTGGRGYTF. DNA for the CDR3: TGTGCCAGCAGCCTCCCCGGGGGGACAGGGGGCCGGGGCTACACCTTC.

The genes are TRBV10-3 and TRBJ2-3; TRBD2 matches at 9 bases. V lost 7 bases and J lost 2; bases outside the gene matches: 10. CDR1 ENHRY and CDR2 SYGVKD come from the germline V gene. This CDR3 has 16 amino acids. CDR3 residues: CAINDKPGLATDTQYF. The CDR3, as DNA: TGTGCCATCAATGATAAACCGGGACTAGCCACAGATACGCAGTATTTT.

For the CDR3, the DNA is TGTGCCAGCAGAGAGGGAAGGAATCAGCCCCAGCATTTT. This encodes CASREGRNQPQHF. This chain uses TRBV6-5 with TRBJ1-5; D is unclear. There are 13 residues in the CDR3. With 6 bases removed from V and 4 bases from J, the gap between germline ends came to 10 bases. CDR1 and CDR2 (germline): MNHEY, SVGAGI.

The rearrangement joins TRBV15 to TRBJ1-3; a weak D match, TRBD1 (5 bases). Germline V lookup: CDR1 LNHNV, CDR2 YYDKDF (reference sequence). The CDR3 runs to 15 residues. With 0 bases removed from V and 4 bases from J, the gap between germline ends came to 10 bases. In nucleotides, the CDR3 is TGTGCCACCAGCAGAGATTCAGGGCTAGGAAACACCATATATTTT. This codes for CATSRDSGLGNTIYF.

V and J are TRBV29-1 and TRBJ2-1, with 7 bases lining up with TRBD2. This CDR3 is 14 amino acids long. The germline CDR1 and CDR2 sequences are SQVTM and ANQGSEA. Trimming took 3 bases from V and 3 from J; bases not matched to a gene: 5. DNA of the CDR3: TGCAGCGTTGATCGGCTAGCGGTCTACAATGAGCAGTTCTTC. Its translation is CSVDRLAVYNEQFF.